This paragraph covers one T cell receptor (beta chain) sequence. Its antigen is currently not known. Base quality data are lacking; no much larger clone is found one base away. These data belong to a study of somatic mutations in cytotoxic T cells in rheumatoid arthritis (TCRdb year 2017). Some background on the complete study: Peripheral blood (approximately 32 ml EDTA) was collected from patients immediately after diagnosis and before any treatment began. Sorted V beta1+ cells also underwent TCRB sequencing, and some V beta antibody-stained T-cell populations were flow-sorted at nearly 100% purity on a FACSAria II or Sony SH800. To characterize clonality, the study used TCRB deep sequencing while asking whether somatic mutations are carried by expanded CD8+ T-cell clones in newly diagnosed, untreated rheumatoid arthritis. TCRB deep sequencing was performed for under 75 rheumatoid arthritis patients and 20 or so healthy controls. The median ages of the patient and control groups were essentially identical. Overall study results and their limits: CD8+ clonality increased with age in patients (Spearman r ~ 0.5) but not in healthy controls. It was unknown which antigens the expanded CD8+ clones targeted, and their absence from virus-specific databases did not exclude viral specificity. Rheumatoid arthritis patients and age-matched healthy controls did not significantly differ in CD8+ T-cell clonality. In about an eighth of the roughly 60 patients, more than 20% of CD8+ cells belonged to the largest CD8+ clone, while several identical CD8+ TCRB sequences were shared between blood and synovial fluid.

The immunoSEQ assay was applied to genomic DNA for TCRB CDR3 sequencing. The paper's data handling went like this. Only a few patient CD8+ clones larger than 1% matched published virus-specific TCRB sequences when compared against them. Only productive TCRB rearrangements were included in the analyses. Clonality was expressed as a Shannon entropy-based productive clonality index, with each clone defined by a unique TCRB CDR3 sequence. To calculate repertoire overlap between two samples, the template counts of each clone were considered relative to each sample's total templates. Flow cytometry-measured V-gene usage correlated with V-gene usage from TCRB sequencing, with a Spearman r of around 0.6. TCRdb stores this immuneACCESS table with in-frame sequences only. Part of the clones is absent; in the studies checked, under half of the shortfall reflects unresolved V genes, and no reason is known for the rest. D and trimming were read from the DNA, whereas the V and J calls and clone size are those reported in that table. Present in this sample are 7,000 to 9,500 clones, more than 75% of which were seen just once. Nearly 5% of the sample lies in the top ten.

On an AutoMACS, CD4+ and CD8+ cells were isolated via positive magnetic bead selection, and their purity was verified by flow cytometry. Clonal expansions were first screened by flow cytometry with a TCR V beta antibody panel, then characterized by TCRB deep sequencing of sorted CD8+ fractions. Peripheral blood mononuclear cells were isolated by Ficoll-Paque PLUS density gradient separation. Using Nucleospin Tissue or Tissue XS kits, DNA was extracted from CD4-enriched, CD8-enriched or PBMC samples, with quantification by a Qubit 2.0 fluorometer. This TCR came from an adult with rheumatoid arthritis. Source material: CD8+ T cells sorted from blood.

CDR3 sequence: CASSLLDSYQPQHF. The nucleotides are TGTGCCAGCAGTTTACTCGACAGCTACCAGCCCCAGCATTTT. The V and J genes are TRBV28 and TRBJ1-5, with a tentative D gene TRBD1 over 5 matching bases. From the cysteine through the phenylalanine, the CDR3 covers 14 amino acids. Only the CDR3 DNA stays, 42 bases, in frame from base 1. V and J lose 2 bases and 7 bases, and a span of 12 bases separates them. From a lookup of the germline V gene, CDR1 and CDR2 are MDHEN and SYDVKM.